This T cell receptor beta chain was found in a study of cytomegalovirus exposure and HLA in healthy donors. As for the study in general: A subsequent analysis reported that the roughly 130 validation repertoires were produced on the same platform that had also been used for the approximately 710 first-cohort repertoires.

The donors formed part of the approximately 120-subject validation cohort, distinct from the roughly 630-subject first cohort. Study-level results: First-cohort TCR clusters were later found to tend to co-occur in the 120 or so validation repertoires. Overall, approximately 150 TCR beta chains were annotated as cytomegalovirus-associated.

In its sample, this clone was seen a few times. The antigen is undetermined. Germline V gives CDR1 SNHLY, CDR2 FYNNEI. The ends lost 7 bases at V and 8 bases at J; junction bases unmatched: 11. There are 15 residues in the CDR3. Data came from immunoSEQ multiplex PCR; TCRdb stores just in-frame clones and leaves some out. Of 150,000 to 200,000 clones listed, approximately 87% were seen once; the top ten hold roughly 1.4%. Sequenced material: PBMCs. The chain combines TRBV2 with TRBJ1-6; 7 bases are shared with TRBD1. This sequence originates from a woman in her twenties or thirties in good health and CMV-seronegative. The CDR3 DNA follows: TGTGCCAGCAAGCAACAGGACAGGCTGCATTCACCCCTCCACTTT. Its protein product is CASKQQDRLHSPLHF.